Below, one T cell receptor (beta chain) is given with its context. Unique molecular identifiers were incorporated into the prepared TCRbeta library. TCRdb independently ran MiXCR on the PCR reads; one entry per CDR3 protein. The sample holds 450,000 to 700,000 distinct CDR3 sequences, 25% to 30% seen once. The sample belongs to a study of T-cell reconstitution after alpha-beta-depleted transplantation in children. The TCR comes from a boy under two years old with Wiskott-Aldrich syndrome, due to receive a stem cell transplant. Sequenced here: PBMCs, sampled before TCRalphabeta/CD19-depleted stem cell transplant.

The CDR3 protein is CASSPLSVRVNEQFF. CDR3 nucleotide sequence: TGTGCCAGCAGCCCTCTCAGCGTGAGGGTTAATGAGCAGTTCTTC. The chain combines TRBV14 with TRBJ2-1, with D maybe TRBD2 (5 bases). The CDR3 spans 15 residues. The ends were cut back, 4 bases at V and 7 bases at J, with 17 bases in the middle. Germline V lookup: CDR1 SGHDN, CDR2 FVKESK.